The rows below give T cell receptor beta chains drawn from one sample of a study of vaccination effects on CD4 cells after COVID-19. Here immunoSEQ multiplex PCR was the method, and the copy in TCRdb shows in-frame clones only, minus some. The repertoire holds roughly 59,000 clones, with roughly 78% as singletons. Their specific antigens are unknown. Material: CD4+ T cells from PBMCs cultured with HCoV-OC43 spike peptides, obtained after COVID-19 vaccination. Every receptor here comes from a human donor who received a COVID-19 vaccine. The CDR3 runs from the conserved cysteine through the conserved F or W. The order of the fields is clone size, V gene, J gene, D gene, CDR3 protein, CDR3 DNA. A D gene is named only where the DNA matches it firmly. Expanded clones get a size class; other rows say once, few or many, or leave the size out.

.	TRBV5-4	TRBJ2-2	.	CASSSGQSPTGELFF	TGTGCCAGCAGCTCCGGACAGAGTCCCACCGGGGAGCTGTTTTTT
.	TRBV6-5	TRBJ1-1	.	CASRSTRGNTEAFF	TGTGCCAGCAGATCAACGCGAGGGAACACTGAAGCTTTCTTT
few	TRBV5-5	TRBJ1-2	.	CASSVPSVGYTF	TGTGCCAGCAGCGTGCCGTCGGTGGGCTACACCTTC
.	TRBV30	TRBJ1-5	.	CAWSEMSGGNQPQHF	TGTGCCTGGAGTGAAATGTCTGGGGGCAATCAGCCCCAGCATTTT
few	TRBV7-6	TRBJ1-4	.	CASSLARGNNEKLFF	TGTGCCAGCAGCTTAGCAAGGGGCAATAATGAAAAACTGTTTTTT
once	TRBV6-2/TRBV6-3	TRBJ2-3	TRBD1	CASSLTGVGTDTQYF	TGTGCCAGCAGCCTGACAGGGGTGGGCACAGATACGCAGTATTTT
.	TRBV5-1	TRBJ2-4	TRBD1	CASSLVPTGGIAKNIQYF	TGCGCCAGCAGCTTGGTCCCCACAGGGGGAATAGCCAAAAACATTCAGTACTTC
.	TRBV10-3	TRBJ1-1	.	CAISEIDTPVGFF	TGTGCCATCAGTGAGATTGACACCCCGGTAGGGTTCTTT
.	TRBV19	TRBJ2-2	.	CASKLTGGNTGELFF	TGTGCCAGTAAATTGACAGGAGGGAACACCGGGGAGCTGTTTTTT
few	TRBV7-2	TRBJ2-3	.	CASSLEIQTGGHTDTQYF	TGTGCCAGCAGCTTAGAAATTCAAACCGGGGGGCACACAGATACGCAGTATTTT
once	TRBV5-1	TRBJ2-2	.	CASSLGPYNTGELFF	TGCGCCAGCAGCTTGGGGCCATATAACACCGGGGAGCTGTTTTTT
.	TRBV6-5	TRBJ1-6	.	CASSYADSSYNSPLHF	TGTGCCAGCAGTTACGCGGATAGCTCCTATAATTCACCCCTCCACTTT
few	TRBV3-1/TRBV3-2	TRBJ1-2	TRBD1	CASSLTGTYGYTF	TGTGCCAGCAGCCTGACAGGGACCTATGGCTACACCTTC
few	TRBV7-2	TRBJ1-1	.	CASSLFSAQNTEAFF	TGTGCCAGCAGCTTATTTAGCGCTCAGAACACTGAAGCTTTCTTT
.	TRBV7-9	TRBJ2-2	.	CASSPLDTGELFF	TGTGCCAGCAGCCCACTAGACACCGGGGAGCTGTTTTTT
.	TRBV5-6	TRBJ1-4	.	CASSLYGTTDEKLFF	TGTGCCAGCAGCTTGTACGGGACAACTGATGAAAAACTGTTTTTT
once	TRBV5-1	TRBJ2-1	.	CASRGTPGAPTYNEQFF	TGCGCCAGTAGGGGGACTCCTGGGGCCCCGACCTACAATGAGCAGTTCTTC
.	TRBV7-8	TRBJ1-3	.	CASSLYSLSGNTIYF	TGTGCCAGCAGCTTATATTCCCTCTCTGGAAACACCATATATTTT
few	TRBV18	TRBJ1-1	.	CASSSDRTANTEAFF	TGTGCCAGCTCATCCGATAGGACGGCGAACACTGAAGCTTTCTTT
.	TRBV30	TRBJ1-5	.	CAWSFPNGPQHF	TGTGCCTGGAGTTTCCCGAATGGGCCCCAGCATTTT
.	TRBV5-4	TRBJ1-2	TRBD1	CASSPMGTGNYGYTF	TGTGCCAGCAGCCCCATGGGGACAGGGAACTATGGCTACACCTTC
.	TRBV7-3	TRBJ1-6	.	CASSLRQRGETYNSPLHF	TGTGCCAGCAGCCTCCGACAGAGGGGCGAGACATATAATTCACCCCTCCACTTT